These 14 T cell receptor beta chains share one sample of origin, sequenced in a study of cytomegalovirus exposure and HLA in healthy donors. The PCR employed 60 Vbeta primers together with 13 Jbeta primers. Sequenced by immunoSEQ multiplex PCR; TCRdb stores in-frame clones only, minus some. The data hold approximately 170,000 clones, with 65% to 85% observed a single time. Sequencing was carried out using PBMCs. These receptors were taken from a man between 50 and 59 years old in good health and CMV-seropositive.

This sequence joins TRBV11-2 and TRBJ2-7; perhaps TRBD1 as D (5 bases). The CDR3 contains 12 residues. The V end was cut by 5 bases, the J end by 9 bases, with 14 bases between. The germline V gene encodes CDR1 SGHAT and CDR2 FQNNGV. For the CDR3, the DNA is TGTGCCAGCAGCGAGCAGGGAATACGGCAGTACTTC. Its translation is CASSEQGIRQYF.

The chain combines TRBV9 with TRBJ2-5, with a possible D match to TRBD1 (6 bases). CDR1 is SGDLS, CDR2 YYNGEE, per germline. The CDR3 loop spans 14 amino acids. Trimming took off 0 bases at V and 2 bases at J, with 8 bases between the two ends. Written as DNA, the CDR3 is TGTGCCAGCAGCGTAGCTGGACAGCAAGAGACCCAGTACTTC. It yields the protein CASSVAGQQETQYF.

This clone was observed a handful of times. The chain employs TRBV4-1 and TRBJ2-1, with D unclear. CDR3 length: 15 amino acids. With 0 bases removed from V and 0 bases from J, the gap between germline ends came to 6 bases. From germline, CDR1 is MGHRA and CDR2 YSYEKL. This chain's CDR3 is CASSQDPFSYNEQFF. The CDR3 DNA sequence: TGCGCCAGCAGCCAAGATCCCTTCTCCTACAATGAGCAGTTCTTC.

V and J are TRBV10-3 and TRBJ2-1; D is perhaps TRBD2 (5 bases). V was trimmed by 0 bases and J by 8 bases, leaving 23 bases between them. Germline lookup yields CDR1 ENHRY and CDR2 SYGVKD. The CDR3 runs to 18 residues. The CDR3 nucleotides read TGTGCCATCAGTGAGTCGAAGGCCGACTATAAACCACTTGATGAGCAGTTCTTC. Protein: CAISESKADYKPLDEQFF.

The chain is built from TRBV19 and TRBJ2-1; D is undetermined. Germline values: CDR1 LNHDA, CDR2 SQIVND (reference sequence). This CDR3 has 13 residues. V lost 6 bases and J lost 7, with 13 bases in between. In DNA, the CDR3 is TGTGCCAGTAGAGGCTACTCTAGGAATGAGCAGTTCTTC. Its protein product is CASRGYSRNEQFF.

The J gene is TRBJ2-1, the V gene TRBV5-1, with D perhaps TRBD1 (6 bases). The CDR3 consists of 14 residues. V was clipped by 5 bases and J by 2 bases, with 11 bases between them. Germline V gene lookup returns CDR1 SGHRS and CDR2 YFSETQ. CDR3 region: CASSSAGAYNEQFF. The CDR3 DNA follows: TGCGCCAGCAGTTCGGCAGGGGCCTACAATGAGCAGTTCTTC. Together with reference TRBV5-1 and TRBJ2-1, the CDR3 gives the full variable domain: KAGVTQTPRYLIKTRGQQVTLSCSPISGHRSVSWYQQTPGQGLQFLFEYFSETQRNKGNFPGRFSGRQFSNSRSEMNVSTLELGDSALYLCASSSAGAYNEQFFGPGTRLTVL.

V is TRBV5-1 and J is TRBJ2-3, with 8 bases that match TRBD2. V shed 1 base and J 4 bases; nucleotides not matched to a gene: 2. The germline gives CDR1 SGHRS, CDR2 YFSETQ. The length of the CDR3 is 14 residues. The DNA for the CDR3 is TGCGCCAGCAGCTTGCAAGCGGGGGCAGATACGCAGTATTTT. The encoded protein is CASSLQAGADTQYF.

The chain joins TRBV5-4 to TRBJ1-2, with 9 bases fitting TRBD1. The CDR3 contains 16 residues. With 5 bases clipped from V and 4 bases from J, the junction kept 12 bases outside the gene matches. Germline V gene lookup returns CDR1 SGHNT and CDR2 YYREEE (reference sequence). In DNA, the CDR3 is TGTGCCAGCAGTACAGGACAGGGGATAAGGGGCTATGGCTACACCTTC. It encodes CASSTGQGIRGYGYTF.

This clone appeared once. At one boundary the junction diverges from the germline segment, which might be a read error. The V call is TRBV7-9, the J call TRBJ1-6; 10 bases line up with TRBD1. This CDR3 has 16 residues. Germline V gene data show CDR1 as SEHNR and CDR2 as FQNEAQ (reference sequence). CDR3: CSSSFWPGQGHSPLHF. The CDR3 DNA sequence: TGTTCCAGCAGCTTTTGGCCGGGACAGGGGCATTCACCCCTCCACTTT.

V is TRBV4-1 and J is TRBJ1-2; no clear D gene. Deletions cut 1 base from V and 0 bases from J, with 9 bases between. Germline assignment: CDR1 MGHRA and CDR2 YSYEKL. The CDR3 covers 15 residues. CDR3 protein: CASSQVRGANYGYTF. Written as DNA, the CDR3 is TGCGCCAGCAGCCAAGTTCGTGGAGCTAACTATGGCTACACCTTC.

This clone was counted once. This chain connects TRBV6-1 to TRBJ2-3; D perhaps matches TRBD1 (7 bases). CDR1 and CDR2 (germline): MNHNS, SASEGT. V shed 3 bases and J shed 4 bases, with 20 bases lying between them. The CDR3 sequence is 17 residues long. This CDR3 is CASSEGLPPGQSDTQYF. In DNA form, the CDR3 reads TGTGCCAGCAGTGAGGGACTTCCGCCGGGACAGTCAGATACGCAGTATTTT.

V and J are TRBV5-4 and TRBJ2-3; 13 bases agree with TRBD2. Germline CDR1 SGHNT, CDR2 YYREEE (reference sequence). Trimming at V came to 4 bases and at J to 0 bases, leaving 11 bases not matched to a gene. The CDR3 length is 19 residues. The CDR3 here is CASSPRPLAGGLSTDTQYF. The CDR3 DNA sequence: TGTGCCAGCAGCCCTCGGCCACTAGCGGGGGGGCTGAGCACAGATACGCAGTATTTT.

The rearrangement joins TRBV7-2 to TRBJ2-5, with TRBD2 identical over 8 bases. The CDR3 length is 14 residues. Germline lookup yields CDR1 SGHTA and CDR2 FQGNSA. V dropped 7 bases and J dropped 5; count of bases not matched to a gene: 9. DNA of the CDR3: TGTGCCAGCACCCCGGGGGGGGCCGTCGAGACCCAGTACTTC. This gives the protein CASTPGGAVETQYF.

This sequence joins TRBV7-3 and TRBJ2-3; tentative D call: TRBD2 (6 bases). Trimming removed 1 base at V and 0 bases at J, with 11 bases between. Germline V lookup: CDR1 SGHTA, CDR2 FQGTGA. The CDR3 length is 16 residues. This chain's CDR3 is CASSLNTRGSTDTQYF. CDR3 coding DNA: TGTGCCAGCAGCTTAAATACGCGGGGAAGCACAGATACGCAGTATTTT.